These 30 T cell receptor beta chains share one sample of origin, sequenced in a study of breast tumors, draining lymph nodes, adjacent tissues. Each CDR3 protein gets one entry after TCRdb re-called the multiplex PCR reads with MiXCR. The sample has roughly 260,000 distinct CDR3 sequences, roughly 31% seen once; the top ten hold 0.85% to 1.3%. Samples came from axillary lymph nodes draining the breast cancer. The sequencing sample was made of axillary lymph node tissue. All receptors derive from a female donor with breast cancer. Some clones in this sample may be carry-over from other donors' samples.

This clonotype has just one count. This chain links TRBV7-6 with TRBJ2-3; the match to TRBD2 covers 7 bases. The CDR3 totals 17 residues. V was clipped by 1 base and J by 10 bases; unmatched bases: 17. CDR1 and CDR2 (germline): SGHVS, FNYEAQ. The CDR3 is CASSLGPGGRSTGPQYF. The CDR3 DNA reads TGTGCCAGCAGCTTAGGGCCGGGCGGGAGAAGCACAGGTCCGCAGTATTTT.

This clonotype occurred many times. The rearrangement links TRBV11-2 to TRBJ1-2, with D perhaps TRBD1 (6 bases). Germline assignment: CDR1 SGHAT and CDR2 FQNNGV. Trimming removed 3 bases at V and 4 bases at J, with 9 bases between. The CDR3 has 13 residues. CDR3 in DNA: TGTGCCAGCAGCTTGGGAGGGGGCTATGGCTACACCTTC. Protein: CASSLGGGYGYTF. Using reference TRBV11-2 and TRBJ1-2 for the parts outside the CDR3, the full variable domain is EAGVAQSPRYKIIEKRQSVAFWCNPISGHATLYWYQQILGQGPKLLIQFQNNGVVDDSQLPKDRFSAERLKGVDSTLKIQPAKLEDSAVYLCASSLGGGYGYTFGSGTRLTVV.

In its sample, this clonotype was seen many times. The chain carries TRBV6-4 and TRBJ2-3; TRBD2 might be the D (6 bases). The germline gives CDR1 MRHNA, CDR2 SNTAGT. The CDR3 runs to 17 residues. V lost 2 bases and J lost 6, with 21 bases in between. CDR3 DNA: TGTGCCAGCAGTGACCAGTTTGCTGCGGGGCCCGGGGATACGCAGTATTTT. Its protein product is CASSDQFAAGPGDTQYF.

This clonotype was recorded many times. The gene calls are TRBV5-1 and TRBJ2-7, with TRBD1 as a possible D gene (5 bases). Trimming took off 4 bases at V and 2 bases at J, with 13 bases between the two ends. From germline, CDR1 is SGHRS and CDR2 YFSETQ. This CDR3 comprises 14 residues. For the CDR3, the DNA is TGCGCCAGCAGCGAACCGACAGCCACCTACGAGCAGTACTTC. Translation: CASSEPTATYEQYF.

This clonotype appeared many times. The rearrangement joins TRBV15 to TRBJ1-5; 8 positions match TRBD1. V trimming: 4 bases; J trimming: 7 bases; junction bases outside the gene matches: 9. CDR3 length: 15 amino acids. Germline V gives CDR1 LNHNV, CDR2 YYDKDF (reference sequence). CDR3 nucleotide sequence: TGTGCCACCAGCATTGACAGGGGCCCAGGACAGCCCCAGCATTTT. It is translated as CATSIDRGPGQPQHF.

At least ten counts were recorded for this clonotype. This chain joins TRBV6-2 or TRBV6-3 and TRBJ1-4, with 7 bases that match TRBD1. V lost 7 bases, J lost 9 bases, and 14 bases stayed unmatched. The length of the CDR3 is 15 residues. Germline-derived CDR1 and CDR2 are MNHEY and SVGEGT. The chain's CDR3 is CASNSNRGSSQKLFF. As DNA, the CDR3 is TGTGCCAGCAACTCTAACAGGGGAAGCTCCCAAAAACTGTTTTTT.

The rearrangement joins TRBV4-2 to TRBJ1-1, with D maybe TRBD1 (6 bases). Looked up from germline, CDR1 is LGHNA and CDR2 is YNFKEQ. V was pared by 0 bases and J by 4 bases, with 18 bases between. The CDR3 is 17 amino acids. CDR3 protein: CASSQDSQGRLGTEAFF. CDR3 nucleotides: TGTGCCAGCAGCCAAGATTCCCAGGGGCGGTTGGGCACTGAAGCTTTCTTT.

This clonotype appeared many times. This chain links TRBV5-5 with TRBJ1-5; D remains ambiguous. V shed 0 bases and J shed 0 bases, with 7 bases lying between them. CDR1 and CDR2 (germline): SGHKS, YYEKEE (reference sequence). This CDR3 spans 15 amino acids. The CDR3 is CASSLGGNSNQPQHF. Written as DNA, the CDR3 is TGTGCCAGCAGCTTGGGGGGAAATAGCAATCAGCCCCAGCATTTT.

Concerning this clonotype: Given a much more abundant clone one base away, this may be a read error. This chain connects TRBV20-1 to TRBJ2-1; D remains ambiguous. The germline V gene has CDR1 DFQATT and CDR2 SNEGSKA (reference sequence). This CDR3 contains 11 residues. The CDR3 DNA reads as TGCAGTGCTAGAGGGGTGGGTGAGCAGTCCTTC. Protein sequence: CSARGVGEQSF.

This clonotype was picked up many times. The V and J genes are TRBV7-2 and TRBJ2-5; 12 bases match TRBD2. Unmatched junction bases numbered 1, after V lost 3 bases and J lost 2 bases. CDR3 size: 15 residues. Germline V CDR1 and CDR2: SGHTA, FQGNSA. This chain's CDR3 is CASSFGLAGQETQYF. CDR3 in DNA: TGTGCCAGCAGCTTCGGACTAGCGGGACAAGAGACCCAGTACTTC.

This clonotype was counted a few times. This CDR3 is CAWTLGSREKLFF. CDR3 nucleotides: TGTGCCTGGACCCTAGGGAGCCGTGAAAAACTGTTTTTT. This chain uses TRBV30 with TRBJ1-4; D is unresolved. CDR3 length equals 13 residues. Germline V lookup: CDR1 GTSNPN, CDR2 SVGIG (reference sequence). With 4 bases removed from V and 7 bases from J, the gap between germline ends came to 13 bases.

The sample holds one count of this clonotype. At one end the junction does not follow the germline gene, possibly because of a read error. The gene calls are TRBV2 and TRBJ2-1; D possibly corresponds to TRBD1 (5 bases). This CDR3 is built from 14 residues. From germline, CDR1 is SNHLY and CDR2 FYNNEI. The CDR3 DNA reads TGTGCCAGCATGCAACAGGTTGGGATCTACGAGCAGCTCTTC. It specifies CASMQQVGIYEQLF.

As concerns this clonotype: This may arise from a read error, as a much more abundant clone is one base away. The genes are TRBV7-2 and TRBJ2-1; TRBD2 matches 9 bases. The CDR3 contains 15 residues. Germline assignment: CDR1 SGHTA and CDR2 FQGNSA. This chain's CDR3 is CASRSGTSSYNEQLF. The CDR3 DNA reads TGTGCCAGCAGGTCAGGGACTAGCTCCTACAATGAGCAGCTCTTC.

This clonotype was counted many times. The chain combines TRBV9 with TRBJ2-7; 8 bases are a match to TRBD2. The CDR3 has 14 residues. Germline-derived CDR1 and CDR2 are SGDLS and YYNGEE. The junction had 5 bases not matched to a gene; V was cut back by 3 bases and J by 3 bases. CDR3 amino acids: CASSAGGGHYEQYF. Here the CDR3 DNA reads TGTGCCAGCAGCGCGGGGGGGGGCCACTACGAGCAGTACTTC.

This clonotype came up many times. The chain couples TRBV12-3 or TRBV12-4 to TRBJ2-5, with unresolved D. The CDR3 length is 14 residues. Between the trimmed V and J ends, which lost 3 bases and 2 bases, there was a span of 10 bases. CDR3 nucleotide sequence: TGTGCCAGCAGTTTGGCGTCAGTACAAGAGACCCAGTACTTC. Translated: CASSLASVQETQYF.

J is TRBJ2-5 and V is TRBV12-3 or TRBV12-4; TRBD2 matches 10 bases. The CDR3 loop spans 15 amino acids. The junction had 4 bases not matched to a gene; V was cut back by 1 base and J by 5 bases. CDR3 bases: TGTGCCAGCAGTTTAGATTCACTAGCGGGGGAGACCCAGTACTTC. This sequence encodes CASSLDSLAGETQYF.

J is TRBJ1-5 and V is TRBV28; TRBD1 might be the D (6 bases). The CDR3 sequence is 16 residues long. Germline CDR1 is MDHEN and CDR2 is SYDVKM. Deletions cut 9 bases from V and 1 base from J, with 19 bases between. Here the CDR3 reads CASTGLRGLSNQPQHF. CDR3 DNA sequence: TGTGCCAGTACGGGGCTGAGGGGGTTAAGCAATCAGCCCCAGCATTTT.

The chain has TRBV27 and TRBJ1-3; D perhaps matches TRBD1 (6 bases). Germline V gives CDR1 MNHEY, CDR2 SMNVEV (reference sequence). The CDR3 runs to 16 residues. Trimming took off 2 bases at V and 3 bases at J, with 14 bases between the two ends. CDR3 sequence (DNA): TGTGCCAGCAGTTTAACGGGGGCTCTACGTGGAAACACCATATATTTT. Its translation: CASSLTGALRGNTIYF.

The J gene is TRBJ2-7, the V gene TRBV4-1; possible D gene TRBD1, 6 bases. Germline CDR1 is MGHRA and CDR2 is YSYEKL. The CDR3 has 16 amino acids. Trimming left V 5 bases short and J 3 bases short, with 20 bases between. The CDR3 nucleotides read TGCGCCAGCAGCTTAGTCGGGACCCAGGGGATCTACGAGCAGTACTTC. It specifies CASSLVGTQGIYEQYF.

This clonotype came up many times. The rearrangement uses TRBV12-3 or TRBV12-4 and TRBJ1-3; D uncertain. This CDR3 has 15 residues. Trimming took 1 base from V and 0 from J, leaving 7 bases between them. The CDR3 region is CASSLGTSSGNTIYF. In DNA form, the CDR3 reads TGTGCCAGCAGTTTAGGCACCAGCTCTGGAAACACCATATATTTT.

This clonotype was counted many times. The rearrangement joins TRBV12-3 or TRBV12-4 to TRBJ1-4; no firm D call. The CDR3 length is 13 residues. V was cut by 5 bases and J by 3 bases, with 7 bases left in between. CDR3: CASSVGSNEKLFF. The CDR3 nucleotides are TGTGCCAGCAGTGTAGGGTCTAATGAAAAACTGTTTTTT.

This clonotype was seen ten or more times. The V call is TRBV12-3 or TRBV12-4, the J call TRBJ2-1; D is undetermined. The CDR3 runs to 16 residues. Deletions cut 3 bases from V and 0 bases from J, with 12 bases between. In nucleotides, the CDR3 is TGTGCCAGCAGTTTCCTAACGTTAAGCTCCTACAATGAGCAGTTCTTC. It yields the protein CASSFLTLSSYNEQFF.

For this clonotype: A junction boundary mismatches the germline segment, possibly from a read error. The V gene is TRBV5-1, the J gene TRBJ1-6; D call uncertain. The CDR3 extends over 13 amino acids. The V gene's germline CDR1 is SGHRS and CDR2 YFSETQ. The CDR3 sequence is CGSTLEGNSPLLF. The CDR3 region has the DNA TGCGGCAGCACATTGGAGGGAAATTCACCCCTCCTCTTT.

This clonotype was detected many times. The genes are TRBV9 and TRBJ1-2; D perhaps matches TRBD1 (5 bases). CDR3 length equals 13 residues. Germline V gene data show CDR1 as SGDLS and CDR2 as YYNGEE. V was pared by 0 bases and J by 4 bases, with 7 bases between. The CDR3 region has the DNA TGTGCCAGCAGCGTAGGGGGGATCTATGGCTACACCTTC. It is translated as CASSVGGIYGYTF.

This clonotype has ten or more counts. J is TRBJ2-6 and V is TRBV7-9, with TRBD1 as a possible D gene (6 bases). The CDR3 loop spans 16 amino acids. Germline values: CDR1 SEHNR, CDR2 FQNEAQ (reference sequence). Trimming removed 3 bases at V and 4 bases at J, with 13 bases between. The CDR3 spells CASSFPYRAGANVLTF. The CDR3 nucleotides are TGTGCCAGCAGCTTCCCTTACAGGGCCGGGGCCAACGTCCTGACTTTC.

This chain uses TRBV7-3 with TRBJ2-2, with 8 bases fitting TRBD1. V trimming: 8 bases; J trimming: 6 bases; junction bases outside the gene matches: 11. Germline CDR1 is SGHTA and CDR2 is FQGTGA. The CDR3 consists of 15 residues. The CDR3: CASGTAGGRAGELFF. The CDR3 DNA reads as TGTGCCAGCGGCACGGCAGGGGGCAGGGCCGGGGAGCTGTTTTTT.

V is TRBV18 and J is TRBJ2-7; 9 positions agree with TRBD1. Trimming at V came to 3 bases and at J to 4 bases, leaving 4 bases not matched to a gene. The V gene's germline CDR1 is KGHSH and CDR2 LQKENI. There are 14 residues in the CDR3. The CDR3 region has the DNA TGTGCCAGCTCACCCGGGACAGGGATGTACGAGCAGTACTTC. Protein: CASSPGTGMYEQYF. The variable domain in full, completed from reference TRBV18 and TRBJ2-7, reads NAGVMQNPRHLVRRRGQEARLRCSPMKGHSHVYWYRQLPEEGLKFMVYLQKENIIDESGMPKERFSAEFPKEGPSILRIQQVVRGDSAAYFCASSPGTGMYEQYFGPGTRLTVT.

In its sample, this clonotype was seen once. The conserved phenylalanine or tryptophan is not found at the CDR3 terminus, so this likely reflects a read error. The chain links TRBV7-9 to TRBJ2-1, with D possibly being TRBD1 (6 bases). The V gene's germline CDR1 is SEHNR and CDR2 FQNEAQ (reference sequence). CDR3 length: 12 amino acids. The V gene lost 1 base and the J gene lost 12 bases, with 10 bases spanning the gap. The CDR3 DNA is TGTGCCAGCAGCTTAGACAGGGCCCGGCAGTTCCTC. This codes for CASSLDRARQFL.

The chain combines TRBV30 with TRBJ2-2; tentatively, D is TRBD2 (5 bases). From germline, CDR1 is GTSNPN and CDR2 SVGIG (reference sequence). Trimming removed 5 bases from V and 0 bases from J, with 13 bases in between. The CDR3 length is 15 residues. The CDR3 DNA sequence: TGTGCCTGGGGTAGGACTGCTACGAACACCGGGGAGCTGTTTTTT. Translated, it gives CAWGRTATNTGELFF.

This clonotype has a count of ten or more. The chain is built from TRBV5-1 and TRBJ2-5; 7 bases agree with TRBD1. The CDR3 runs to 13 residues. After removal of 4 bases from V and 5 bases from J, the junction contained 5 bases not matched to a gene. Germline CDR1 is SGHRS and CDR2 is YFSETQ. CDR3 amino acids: CASSPGTVETQYF. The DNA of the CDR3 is TGCGCCAGCAGCCCCGGGACAGTCGAGACCCAGTACTTC.